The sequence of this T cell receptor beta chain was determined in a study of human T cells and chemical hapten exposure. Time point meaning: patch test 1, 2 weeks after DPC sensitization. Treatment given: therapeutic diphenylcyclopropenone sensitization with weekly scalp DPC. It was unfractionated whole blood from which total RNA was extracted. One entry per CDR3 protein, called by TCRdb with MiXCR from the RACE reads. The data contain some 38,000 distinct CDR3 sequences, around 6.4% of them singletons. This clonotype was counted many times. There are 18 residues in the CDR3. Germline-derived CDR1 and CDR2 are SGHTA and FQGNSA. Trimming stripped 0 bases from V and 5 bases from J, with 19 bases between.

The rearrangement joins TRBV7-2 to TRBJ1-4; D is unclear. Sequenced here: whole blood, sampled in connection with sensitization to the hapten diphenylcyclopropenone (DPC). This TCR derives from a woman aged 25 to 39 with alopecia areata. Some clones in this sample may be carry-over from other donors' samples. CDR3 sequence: CASSLAAAAKDRNEKLFF. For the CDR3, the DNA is TGTGCCAGCAGCTTAGCGGCGGCAGCGAAGGACCGGAATGAAAAACTGTTTTTT.